Each of the 21 T cell receptor beta chains below was sequenced from the same sample in a study of blood T cell repertoires in COVID-19. Repertoires were generated with immunoSEQ multiplex PCR, while TCRdb's copy carries only in-frame clones and drops some. The repertoire holds about 270,000 clones, with about nine tenths as singletons. Sequenced material: peripheral blood. Source of these receptors: a middle-aged man with acute or convalescent COVID-19.

Only a few counts were recorded for this clone. The genes are TRBV11-1 and TRBJ2-7; 7 bases are a match to TRBD1. Germline lookup yields CDR1 SGHAT and CDR2 FQDESV (reference sequence). CDR3 length equals 15 residues. The J segment lost 6 bases and the V segment lost 2 bases, leaving 10 bases of the junction unmatched. Here the CDR3 DNA reads TGTGCCAGCAGCTTATACAGGGGCCAGTCGTTCGAGCAGTACTTC. Translation gives CASSLYRGQSFEQYF.

The CDR3 spells CASRTDRGWTDTQYF. The CDR3 DNA sequence: TGTGCCAGCAGAACGGACAGGGGGTGGACAGATACGCAGTATTTT. V is TRBV6-5 and J is TRBJ2-3; TRBD1 aligns across 10 bases. The CDR3 length is 15 residues. V lost 6 bases to trimming and J lost 3 bases; unmatched junction nucleotides: 6. Germline V gene data show CDR1 as MNHEY and CDR2 as SVGAGI.

The V and J genes are TRBV10-1 and TRBJ2-7, with 8 bases lining up with TRBD1. The trim removed 2 bases at V and 5 bases at J, leaving 5 bases unmatched. The CDR3 loop spans 14 amino acids. Germline lookup yields CDR1 WNHNN and CDR2 SYGVQD (reference sequence). The CDR3 DNA follows: TGCGCCAGCAGTGAGGGGACAGGAGTTCACGAGCAGTACTTC. It translates to CASSEGTGVHEQYF.

The chain uses TRBV14 and TRBJ2-4; D may be TRBD1 (6 bases). Germline V gives CDR1 SGHDN, CDR2 FVKESK. The CDR3 loop spans 15 amino acids. Trimming left V 0 bases short and J 2 bases short, with 8 bases between. The CDR3 spells CASSQDRGTKNIQYF. The DNA of the CDR3 is TGTGCCAGCAGCCAAGACAGGGGAACCAAAAACATTCAGTACTTC. The full variable domain, completed using reference TRBV14 and TRBJ2-4, is EAGVTQFPSHSVIEKGQTVTLRCDPISGHDNLYWYRRVMGKEIKFLLHFVKESKQDESGMPNNRFLAERTGGTYSTLKVQPAELEDSGVYFCASSQDRGTKNIQYFGAGTRLSVL.

The chain has TRBV16 and TRBJ1-2; a weak D match, TRBD1 (5 bases). Trimming pared 7 bases from V and 0 bases from J, leaving 15 bases between. Per the germline V gene, CDR1 is KGHSY and CDR2 is FQNENV. The CDR3 has 15 amino acids. This chain's CDR3 is CASTSNAGPNYGYTF. In DNA, the CDR3 is TGTGCCAGCACCTCCAACGCAGGGCCTAACTATGGCTACACCTTC.

The chain recombines TRBV29-1 with TRBJ1-5, with D possibly TRBD1 on 5 matching bases. The CDR3 has 13 residues. V was clipped by 6 bases and J by 7 bases, with 16 bases between them. Per germline, CDR1 SQVTM and CDR2 ANQGSEA. CDR3 coding DNA: TGCAGCGTCGGCGGGGGGAAGGGACAGCCCCAGCATTTT. This gives the protein CSVGGGKGQPQHF.

The rearrangement uses TRBV29-1 and TRBJ1-2, with 8 bases aligning to TRBD1. With V trimmed by 7 bases and J by 4 bases, 14 bases remained unmatched. Per germline, CDR1 SQVTM and CDR2 ANQGSEA. The CDR3 is 15 residues long. CDR3 bases: TGCAGCGCCAATACCCCGGGACAGGCCCGCTATGGCTACACCTTC. Its translation: CSANTPGQARYGYTF.

The chain uses TRBV3-1 (or the pseudogene TRBV3-2) and TRBJ2-2, with 8 bases aligning to TRBD2. Germline trimming cut 4 bases from V and 7 bases from J; bases unmatched to any gene: 8. The V gene's germline CDR1 is LGHDT and CDR2 YNNKEL (reference sequence). The CDR3 has 15 amino acids. This CDR3 reads CASSPWRGVIGELFF. The CDR3 region has the DNA TGTGCCAGCAGCCCTTGGCGGGGGGTAATCGGGGAGCTGTTTTTT.

This chain links TRBV2 with TRBJ2-7, with a possible D match to TRBD1 (5 bases). The CDR3 runs to 11 residues. The germline V gene has CDR1 SNHLY and CDR2 FYNNEI. Trimming took off 7 bases at V and 6 bases at J, with 10 bases between the two ends. This CDR3 reads CASTREGEQYF. The CDR3 nucleotides are TGTGCCAGCACCAGGGAAGGCGAGCAGTACTTC.

The chain couples TRBV7-9 to TRBJ2-2; D is unresolved. In germline, CDR1 is SEHNR, CDR2 FQNEAQ (reference sequence). The V gene lost 4 bases and the J gene lost 6 bases, with 12 bases spanning the gap. This CDR3 contains 14 residues. The CDR3 nucleotides are TGTGCCAGCAGCTCAAACACGCTGGCCGGGGAGCTGTTTTTT. It yields the protein CASSSNTLAGELFF.

There are a few counts of this clone. Within the sample, other DNA sequences also encode this same CDR3. The rearrangement uses TRBV5-1 and TRBJ1-2; D is possibly TRBD1 (5 bases). Germline CDR1 reads SGHRS; CDR2 reads YFSETQ. V lost 0 bases, J lost 2 bases, and 5 bases lay in between. There are 13 residues in the CDR3. The CDR3 DNA is TGCGCCAGCAGCTTGGGACAGAACTATGGCTACACCTTC. Protein: CASSLGQNYGYTF. The whole variable domain, filled in from reference TRBV5-1 and TRBJ1-2, reads KAGVTQTPRYLIKTRGQQVTLSCSPISGHRSVSWYQQTPGQGLQFLFEYFSETQRNKGNFPGRFSGRQFSNSRSEMNVSTLELGDSALYLCASSLGQNYGYTFGSGTRLTVV.

The chain employs TRBV6-5 and TRBJ2-7, with D tentatively TRBD2 (7 bases). V lost 6 bases, J lost 1 base, and 16 bases lay in between. The CDR3 totals 15 residues. Germline CDR1 MNHEY, CDR2 SVGAGI. The CDR3 nucleotides are TGTGCCAGCAGAACTCTCCGGGGGGCGTCCTACGAGCAGTACTTC. The encoded protein is CASRTLRGASYEQYF.

This clone is a singleton in its sample. This chain joins TRBV29-1 and TRBJ1-1; the match to TRBD1 covers 9 bases. The germline V gene encodes CDR1 SQVTM and CDR2 ANQGSEA. After removal of 7 bases from V and 5 bases from J, the junction contained 8 bases not matched to a gene. The CDR3 loop spans 13 amino acids. The CDR3 region is CSAGTGRFTEAFF. The CDR3 region has the DNA TGCAGCGCCGGGACAGGGCGTTTTACTGAAGCTTTCTTT. Complete variable domain (other parts from reference TRBV29-1 and TRBJ1-1): SAVISQKPSRDICQRGTSLTIQCQVDSQVTMMFWYRQQPGQSLTLIATANQGSEATYESGFVIDKFPISRPNLTFSTLTVSNMSPEDSSIYLCSAGTGRFTEAFFGQGTRLTVV.

J is TRBJ2-3 and V is TRBV7-9; 9 bases are shared with TRBD1. The CDR3 has 16 residues. Per the germline V gene, CDR1 is SEHNR and CDR2 is FQNEAQ (reference sequence). The junction had 11 bases not matched to a gene; V was cut back by 6 bases and J by 4 bases. CDR3 in amino acids: CASSYYRGRTPDTQYF. The CDR3 coding sequence is TGTGCCAGCAGTTATTACAGGGGGCGGACCCCAGATACGCAGTATTTT.

CDR3 region: CASSPRVGTVIPLNTEAFF. As DNA, the CDR3 is TGTGCCAGCAGCCCTCGGGTCGGGACAGTGATTCCCTTGAACACTGAAGCTTTCTTT. The gene calls are TRBV3-1 (or the pseudogene TRBV3-2) and TRBJ1-1; 7 positions match TRBD1. The CDR3 covers 19 residues. The germline CDR1 and CDR2 sequences are LGHDT and YNNKEL (reference sequence). The trim removed 4 bases at V and 0 bases at J, leaving 17 bases unmatched.

The sample holds a few counts of this clone. The J gene is TRBJ1-1, the V gene TRBV10-3; possible D gene TRBD1, 6 bases. Trimming took 0 bases from V and 4 from J, leaving 9 bases between them. Germline V lookup: CDR1 ENHRY, CDR2 SYGVKD. CDR3 length: 14 amino acids. The CDR3 loop reads CAISESGAGTEAFF. The CDR3 coding sequence is TGTGCCATCAGTGAGTCGGGGGCAGGCACTGAAGCTTTCTTT.

The chain recombines TRBV5-1 with TRBJ1-4; D may be TRBD1 (6 bases). The CDR3 spans 15 residues. Germline values: CDR1 SGHRS, CDR2 YFSETQ. V shed 3 bases and J shed 2 bases, with 11 bases lying between them. Written as DNA, the CDR3 is TGCGCCAGCAGCTCACAGGGTGGGACTAATGAAAAACTGTTTTTT. Its translation is CASSSQGGTNEKLFF.

The J gene is TRBJ1-1, the V gene TRBV19; 7 bases line up with TRBD1. Germline-derived CDR1 and CDR2 are LNHDA and SQIVND (reference sequence). Trimming at V came to 1 base and at J to 6 bases, leaving 17 bases not matched to a gene. The CDR3 sequence is 18 residues long. CDR3 in DNA: TGTGCCAGTAGTATAGGGGGCCTAATTGACAGGGCAACCTCTGAAGCTTTCTTT. Amino acids: CASSIGGLIDRATSEAFF.

The V gene is TRBV7-3, the J gene TRBJ1-1; D possibly corresponds to TRBD1 (5 bases). Per the germline V gene, CDR1 is SGHTA and CDR2 is FQGTGA. The CDR3 covers 13 residues. V was clipped by 6 bases and J by 10 bases, with 18 bases between them. The CDR3 coding sequence is TGTGCCAGCAGTCCCGGGACTGGGAGTATAGCTTTCTTT. As protein: CASSPGTGSIAFF.

Regarding this clone: The sample contains more than one DNA sequence encoding this CDR3. The chain is built from TRBV19 and TRBJ1-2, with D unresolved. Trimming pared 5 bases from V and 2 bases from J, leaving 12 bases between. The CDR3 is made up of 14 amino acids. In germline, CDR1 is LNHDA, CDR2 SQIVND (reference sequence). In DNA form, the CDR3 reads TGTGCCAGTAGTCTCGACGGAGGGAACTATGGCTACACCTTC. Translating it yields CASSLDGGNYGYTF.

The rearrangement joins TRBV27 to TRBJ1-2, with D unresolved. The CDR3 has 14 amino acids. CDR1 and CDR2 (germline): MNHEY, SMNVEV (reference sequence). V shed 2 bases and J shed 4 bases, with 11 bases lying between them. As DNA, the CDR3 is TGTGCCAGCAGTTTACGCAGGATAGGCTATGGCTACACCTTC. It translates to CASSLRRIGYGYTF.